This TCR beta chain was retrieved from a study of cytomegalovirus exposure and HLA in healthy donors (dated by TCRdb to 2017 to 2019). At the level of the whole study: An earlier analysis of approximately 640 of the donors reported about 250 Gb of sequence data and 100 million to 130 million unique TCR beta sequences from roughly 180 million T cells. Approximately 300 gigabases of sequencing data and 70 million to 95 million unique TCR sequences made up an early release that covered under 750 HLA-typed donors. Of the roughly 390 genotyped donors, 75% to 85% were placed in the genetic ancestry cluster associated with self-reported Caucasian donors. The study aimed to test whether signatures of past pathogen exposure could be identified by cataloging public T cell receptors. The study profiled the T cell repertoires of approximately 700 subjects by immunosequencing and related them to cytomegalovirus serostatus. A separate validation cohort of some 130 different subjects was used in addition to the roughly 720-subject first cohort. To predict cytomegalovirus infection status, the study combined high-throughput TCR immunosequencing, statistical association of individual TCRs with disease status, and machine learning. In a later analysis, previously published TCR beta repertoires from 600 to 850 donors were re-analyzed and high-resolution HLA genotyping was added so that TCR occurrence patterns could be studied. Rather than drawing on any new phenotypic data, the later analysis identified candidate immune exposures from TCR beta sequences and the way those sequences occurred across donors. In an earlier analysis of over 550 of the donors, high-throughput TCR beta sequencing was used to judge whether each TCR beta V gene segment behaved as functional or pseudogenic. Donor age, sex, ethnicity and CMV serostatus were collected together with the repertoire data. A later genetic analysis used genome-wide SNP genotypes for about 60% of the roughly 670 donors, treating that subset as a discovery cohort. Every repertoire in the discovery cohort had been generated on one and the same sequencing platform. HLA typing included class I and class II loci at four-digit resolution. The number of typed donors differed by locus: about 620-640 for A, B, C, DRB1 and DQB1; 500 to 550 for DQA1; 600 to 610 for DPA1; and around 470 for DPB1. Roughly 5 DR-DQ haplotypes were handled as single units for association and clustering because linkage in the cohort was strong. Across 300 to 500 genotyped donors of the cohort, an average of about 240,000 unique TCR beta nucleotide sequences per donor were sequenced, and roughly 20% of those sequences were non-productive.

Results and caveats for the whole study, not just this receptor: A total of about 150 TCR beta chains were listed by the study as associated with cytomegalovirus. Compared with the roughly 700-donor mean, donors in an Asian-associated ancestry cluster had fewer N-insertions in productive TCRs, according to a later genetic analysis. Some IMGT-functional V segments, including TRBV6-2 and TRBV6-3, could not be told apart with the 87-base-pair reads, so those segments were excluded. In vitro tests confirmed that a few of the cytomegalovirus-associated TCR beta chains recognize cytomegalovirus antigens. At a false discovery rate of 0.05, a later analysis linked around 15,000 TCR beta sequences to specific HLA alleles. Strong co-occurrence of HLA alleles, especially DR and DQ, made assigning TCR associations to individual alleles difficult. A group of highly shared sequence variants was considered likely to be a technical artifact of the sequencing pipeline. Roughly uniform sequencing depth across donors was assumed in presence/absence analyses, although this assumption may not hold. In a later analysis, several top co-occurrence clusters were reported to appear linked to parvovirus B19, influenza, CMV and Epstein-Barr virus. The cohort was sequenced for TCR beta chains only, and without alpha or paired-chain data the features that could be detected were limited. An earlier analysis of some 590 of the donors showed that most TCR beta V segments appeared in productive rearrangements either about 87% or about 30% of the time, which broadly matched IMGT annotations. In a later analysis, most CMV-associated TCR beta chains were found to appear HLA-restricted, with HLA associations seemingly driven largely by CMV exposure. Linkage disequilibrium might explain the correlated functional status among segregating V segments, but an unknown experimental factor could not be ruled out. CMV serostatus was the only immune exposure information available for the cohort. The authors suggested that the approach could potentially be extended to other disease states and immunological phenotypes. The earlier analysis of 587 of the donors excluded some 16 rarely observed V segments, including chromosome 9 orphons, because counts were too low. A further reported finding was that TCR beta sequences accurately predicted the HLA-A and HLA-B alleles for most subjects in the first cohort. A later analysis found that HLA-associated TCR beta chains were more clonally expanded and had lower generation probabilities than equally common non-associated chains. An association between a missense DCLRE1C variant and V-gene and J-gene trimming of TCR beta chains was found in a later genetic analysis and replicated in an independent cohort. In both the original and validation cohorts, the classifier was reported to diagnose cytomegalovirus status with high specificity and sensitivity. Because HLA typing was missing for some donors at each locus, association tests included only the typed subset. Across donors, most TCR sequences were observed very rarely, whereas some public TCRs were present in many individuals. In a later analysis, the rate of TCR association differed among HLA loci, with DRB1 alleles having the most associated TCRs and HLA-C alleles having the fewest.

Ends trimmed: V by 5 bases, J by 8 bases; bases unmatched to a gene: 4. The germline V gene (reference sequence) gives CDR1 as SEHNR and CDR2 as FQNEAQ. Reading from cysteine to phenylalanine, the CDR3 counts 14 amino acids. The kept DNA is CDR3 alone, 42 bases in frame from the first base. The library came from the immunoSEQ multiplex PCR assay. A mixture of 60 forward primers for TCR Vbeta segments and 13 reverse primers for TCR Jbeta segments was used in the multiplex PCR. A multiplex PCR assay on genomic DNA amplified the CDR3 region of rearranged TCR beta genes. Amplified TCR beta libraries were sequenced as 87-base-pair reads on the Illumina HiSeq System. The study's own analysis went as follows. A later analysis counted tens of millions of unique TCR beta chains across the 700 or so repertoires, and roughly 11 million of these chains were shared by at least two donors. A nearest-neighbor algorithm error-corrected the raw reads and collapsed the reads into unique sequences, merging closely related sequences to remove PCR and sequencing errors. Alignment of CDR3 sequences to IMGT reference sequences was used to assign V, D and J gene segments. Each retained sequence needed at least a six-nucleotide match to both a V gene segment and a J gene segment. Rearrangements were called productive when the CDR3 lacked stop codons and stayed in frame with V and J; all others were non-productive. CDR3 was defined according to IMGT convention as the region running from the second conserved V-encoded cysteine to the conserved J-encoded phenylalanine. The earlier analysis of about 530 of the donors excluded any sequence lacking an unambiguous match to a single V gene segment. An earlier analysis of several hundred of the donors called V segments functional above 56.7% productive rearrangements and segregating when the between-donor standard deviation exceeded 5%. A statistical classification framework was developed to diagnose cytomegalovirus status using the catalog of TCR beta chain sequences. V and J gene assignment, in a later analysis, came from comparing TCR nucleotide sequences with IMGT/GENE-DB human TR gene sequences. Using the TCRdist pipeline, a later analysis assigned CDR3 sequences along with most-parsimonious VDJ recombination scenarios. In a later analysis, each TCR beta chain was defined by its CDR3 amino acid sequence together with its V-gene family, and reads without a unique V-gene family were excluded. As a way to deal with suspected cross-contamination and a sequencing artifact, a later analysis dropped hundreds of nucleotide sequences that were highly shared and had low generation probability. A later analysis calculated a clonal expansion index for each public chain from normalized within-repertoire ranks of inferred template counts. In a later analysis, generation probabilities were computed with a VDJ recombination model fitted to out-of-frame rearrangements, and the resulting probabilities were checked against IGoR. In a later analysis, hypergeometric tests were used to score TCR-TCR, TCR-HLA and TCR-CMV co-occurrence, with a repertoire-size bias correction applied to TCR pairs. In a later analysis, false discovery rates were estimated by permuting HLA or CMV assignments 20 times. In a later analysis, co-occurring TCRs were grouped using DBSCAN, and TCRdist sequence similarity was added for clustering within HLA-allele-positive subsets. Repertoires with fewer than 30,000 or more than 120,000 public chains, plus five repertoires with anomalous nucleotide sharing, were excluded from co-occurrence clustering. TCRdb limited this immuneACCESS table to in-frame rearrangements with V and J called. A share of clones is missing; checked studies link under half to unresolved V genes, and the rest is unexplained. V, J and clone size reflect that table, while D and trimming were determined from the DNA. Across this sample there are about 130,000 clones, with around three quarters seen only once. In total, the top ten clones hold more than 4% of the sample.

For this clone: The antigen this receptor binds is unknown. Base qualities are missing; no much larger clone stands one base away.

In total, around 600 healthy bone marrow donors made up the cohort. Cohort members were all nominally healthy when sampled, although unrecorded immune exposures were likely present. The donor was CMV seropositive and belonged to the group of over 250 seropositive cohort members. Every donor gave a peripheral blood sample, and the peripheral blood mononuclear cells from that sample were used for TCR beta sequencing. Genomic DNA was extracted from the blood cell samples with the Qiagen DNeasy Blood Extraction Kit. This receptor was obtained from a male donor in good health and CMV-seropositive. The chain is assembled from TRBV7-9 and TRBJ2-1, with TRBD2 matching 12 junction bases. The sample was PBMCs. CDR3 sequence: CASSQWTSGDEQFF. The DNA is TGTGCCAGCAGCCAGTGGACTAGCGGGGATGAGCAGTTCTTC.